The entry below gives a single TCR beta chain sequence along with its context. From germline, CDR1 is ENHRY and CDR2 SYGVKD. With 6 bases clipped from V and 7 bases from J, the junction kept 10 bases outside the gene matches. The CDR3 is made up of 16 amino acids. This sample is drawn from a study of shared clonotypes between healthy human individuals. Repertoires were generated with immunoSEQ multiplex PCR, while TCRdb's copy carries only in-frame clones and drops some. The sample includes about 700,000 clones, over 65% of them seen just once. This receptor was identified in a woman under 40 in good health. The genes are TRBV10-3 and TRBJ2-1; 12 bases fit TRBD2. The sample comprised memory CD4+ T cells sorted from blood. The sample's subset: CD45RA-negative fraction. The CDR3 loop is CAISEVGGTSGNEQFF. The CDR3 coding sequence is TGTGCCATCAGCGAGGTCGGCGGGACTAGCGGGAATGAGCAGTTCTTC.